This T cell receptor (beta chain) stems from a study of cytomegalovirus exposure and HLA in healthy donors. J gave up 5 bases and V 6 bases, and 6 bases lay outside the gene matches. The CDR3 is made up of 13 amino acids. Germline lookup yields CDR1 MDHEN and CDR2 SYDVKM. Broader study findings: Among donors in an Asian-associated ancestry cluster, a later analysis reportedly found fewer N-insertions than the roughly 610-donor mean.

Note on this clone: What it recognizes is unknown.

Primers: 60 Vbeta forward and 13 Jbeta reverse. Data came from immunoSEQ multiplex PCR; TCRdb stores just in-frame clones and leaves some out. The repertoire holds roughly 80,000 clones, with around two thirds as singletons. The clonotype originates from a woman aged 45-60 years in good health and CMV-seropositive. Sequencing input: PBMCs. V and J are TRBV28 and TRBJ1-2; TRBD1 aligns across 7 bases. The CDR3 loop reads CASRTGTVYGYTF. The CDR3 bases are TGTGCCAGCAGGACCGGGACAGTTTATGGCTACACCTTC.